The next 12 T cell receptor beta chains were all read from a single sample in a study of cytomegalovirus exposure and HLA in healthy donors. Vbeta (60) and Jbeta (13) primers were used in the PCR. Clones were sequenced by immunoSEQ multiplex PCR, and TCRdb holds only the in-frame ones, with some missing. The sample includes 200,000 to 250,000 clones, over 60% of them seen just once. The sample taken for sequencing was PBMCs. Source of these receptors: a man between 18 and 35 years old in good health and CMV-seronegative.

The CDR3 here is CAQKLAGGTDTQYF. Here the CDR3 DNA reads TGTGCCCAGAAACTAGCGGGGGGTACAGATACGCAGTATTTT. The J gene is TRBJ2-3, the V gene TRBV30; 12 positions match TRBD2. Per the germline V gene, CDR1 is GTSNPN and CDR2 is SVGIG (reference sequence). The CDR3 sequence is 14 residues long. V shed 8 bases and J 3 bases; nucleotides not matched to a gene: 6. The whole variable domain, filled in from reference TRBV30 and TRBJ2-3, reads SQTIHQWPATLVQPVGSPLSLECTVEGTSNPNLYWYRQAAGRGLQLLFYSVGIGQISSEVPQNLSASRPQDRQFILSSKKLLLSDSGFYLCAQKLAGGTDTQYFGPGTRLTVL.

The CDR3 loop reads CAASVDRYVNTEAFF. The CDR3 DNA reads TGTGCCGCCTCCGTGGACAGATATGTGAACACTGAAGCTTTCTTT. V usage is TRBV10-3 and J usage is TRBJ1-1; tentative D call: TRBD1 (6 bases). The CDR3 has 15 residues. Germline lookup yields CDR1 ENHRY and CDR2 SYGVKD. V lost 11 bases and J 0 bases, leaving 19 bases between the germline ends.

The chain carries TRBV9 and TRBJ2-1, with 7 bases lining up with TRBD2. This CDR3 comprises 15 residues. The germline gives CDR1 SGDLS, CDR2 YYNGEE. V gave up 0 bases and J gave up 7 bases; unmatched junction bases: 7. CDR3 region: CASSVAVGRANEQFF. The DNA of the CDR3 is TGTGCCAGCAGCGTAGCCGTGGGGAGGGCGAATGAGCAGTTCTTC.

This clone was observed a few times. The gene calls are TRBV27 and TRBJ2-7, with D possibly being TRBD1 (5 bases). Germline V gene data show CDR1 as MNHEY and CDR2 as SMNVEV (reference sequence). The germline V and J ends were trimmed by 6 bases and 6 bases, with 21 bases remaining between them. CDR3 length equals 15 residues. The CDR3 nucleotides are TGTGCCAGCAGCACCCCCGCGGCCGGTACAGGCGAGCAGTACTTC. Encoded protein: CASSTPAAGTGEQYF.

The chain links TRBV6-5 to TRBJ1-2; D is undetermined. The ends were cut back, 6 bases at V and 10 bases at J, with 21 bases in the middle. CDR1 and CDR2 from the germline V gene are MNHEY and SVGAGI. This CDR3 region has 14 residues. The CDR3 spells CASSPDTGLRFYTF. CDR3 in DNA: TGTGCCAGCAGCCCTGACACTGGGCTACGATTCTACACCTTC.

This clone was seen just once. This sequence joins TRBV18 and TRBJ1-2, with 7 nucleotides matching TRBD1. The CDR3 runs to 14 residues. With V trimmed by 6 bases and J by 4 bases, 8 bases remained unmatched. Germline assignment: CDR1 KGHSH and CDR2 LQKENI. This CDR3 reads CASSPGTDLYGYTF. CDR3 sequence (DNA): TGTGCCAGCTCCCCCGGGACAGACCTCTATGGCTACACCTTC.

This clone has just a few counts. V usage is TRBV27 and J usage is TRBJ2-1, with TRBD1 identical over 8 bases. The CDR3 sequence is 15 residues long. Trimming removed 4 bases from V and 1 base from J; junction bases left unmatched: 3. The germline V gene has CDR1 MNHEY and CDR2 SMNVEV (reference sequence). CDR3 bases: TGTGCCAGCAGTTATAGGACAGGGTCCTACAATGAGCAGTTCTTC. This gives the protein CASSYRTGSYNEQFF.

The chain is built from TRBV7-2 and TRBJ2-1; the match to TRBD2 covers 12 bases. Per the germline V gene, CDR1 is SGHTA and CDR2 is FQGNSA. V dropped 4 bases and J dropped 5; count of bases not matched to a gene: 0. The CDR3 spans 14 residues. In nucleotides, the CDR3 is TGTGCCAGCAGCTGGACTAGCGGGAACAATGAGCAGTTCTTC. Translated, it gives CASSWTSGNNEQFF.

This rearrangement joins TRBV30 to TRBJ2-4; D might be TRBD1 (6 bases). V lost 8 bases, J lost 8 bases, and 10 bases lay in between. The CDR3 consists of 10 residues. CDR1 is GTSNPN, CDR2 SVGIG, per germline (reference sequence). The CDR3 DNA is TGTGCCCTAGGGGGAGACATTCAGTACTTC. Translated: CALGGDIQYF.

About this clone itself: This CDR3 is also generated by other DNA sequences in the sample. The V call is TRBV7-3, the J call TRBJ2-3; D may be TRBD2 (5 bases). Trimming took off 5 bases at V and 1 base at J, with 10 bases between the two ends. The CDR3 is 14 residues long. Germline V gives CDR1 SGHTA, CDR2 FQGTGA. The CDR3 DNA reads TGTGCCAGCAGCCCCGGACTTGGCACAGATACGCAGTATTTT. Protein: CASSPGLGTDTQYF.

The chain combines TRBV29-1 with TRBJ2-1; TRBD1 is a possible D gene (6 bases). Germline V CDR1 and CDR2: SQVTM, ANQGSEA. The CDR3 runs to 13 residues. The V end lost 6 bases, the J end lost 4 bases, and 13 bases lay between the germline ends. This chain's CDR3 is CSVPGTGYNEQFF. The CDR3 nucleotides are TGCAGCGTCCCGGGAACAGGGTACAATGAGCAGTTCTTC.

The chain joins TRBV7-9 to TRBJ2-2, with D possibly matching TRBD1 (5 bases). The CDR3 has 15 residues. Trimming removed 0 bases at V and 4 bases at J, with 9 bases between. Germline V lookup: CDR1 SEHNR, CDR2 FQNEAQ (reference sequence). The CDR3 is CASSLARGGTGELFF. The CDR3 DNA is TGTGCCAGCAGCTTAGCTAGGGGTGGCACCGGGGAGCTGTTTTTT.